This TCR beta chain emerged from a study of cytomegalovirus exposure and HLA in healthy donors. Study as a whole: The same platform was used for the roughly 110 validation repertoires as for the approximately 610 first-cohort repertoires, as reported in a later analysis.

Study-wide results and limits: The study labeled 180 or so TCR beta chains cytomegalovirus-associated.

This table comes from immunoSEQ multiplex PCR, and its TCRdb copy is limited to in-frame clones, with some not included. The repertoire consists of a few hundred thousand clones, with more than 80% occurring once and the leading ten covering approximately 0.84%. The length of the CDR3 is 16 residues. Germline V gene lookup returns CDR1 LGHNA and CDR2 YNFKEQ. V was clipped by 1 base and J by 0 bases, with 10 bases between them. The donors were part of the validation cohort of roughly 110 subjects. That cohort was separate from the first cohort, which comprised about 670 subjects. Of note for this clone: Antigen specificity is unknown.

Material for sequencing was PBMCs. This TCR was sampled from a woman in her late teens or twenties in good health and CMV-seronegative. This sequence joins TRBV4-2 and TRBJ2-1; maybe TRBD1 (5 bases). CDR3 in amino acids: CASSQGEDSSYNEQFF. As DNA, the CDR3 is TGTGCCAGCAGCCAAGGCGAAGACAGCTCCTACAATGAGCAGTTCTTC.